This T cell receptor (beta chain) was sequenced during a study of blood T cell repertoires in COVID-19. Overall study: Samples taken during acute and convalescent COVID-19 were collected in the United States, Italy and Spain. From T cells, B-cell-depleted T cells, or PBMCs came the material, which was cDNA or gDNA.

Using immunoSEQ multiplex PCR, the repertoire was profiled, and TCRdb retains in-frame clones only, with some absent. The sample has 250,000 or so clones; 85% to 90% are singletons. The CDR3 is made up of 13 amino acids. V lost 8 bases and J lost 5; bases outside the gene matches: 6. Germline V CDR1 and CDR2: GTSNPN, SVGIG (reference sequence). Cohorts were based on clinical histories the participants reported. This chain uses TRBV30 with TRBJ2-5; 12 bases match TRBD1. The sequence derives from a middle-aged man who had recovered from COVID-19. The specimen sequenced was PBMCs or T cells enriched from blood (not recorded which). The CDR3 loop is CARRDRGQETQYF. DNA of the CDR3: TGTGCCCGGCGGGACAGGGGGCAGGAGACCCAGTACTTC.